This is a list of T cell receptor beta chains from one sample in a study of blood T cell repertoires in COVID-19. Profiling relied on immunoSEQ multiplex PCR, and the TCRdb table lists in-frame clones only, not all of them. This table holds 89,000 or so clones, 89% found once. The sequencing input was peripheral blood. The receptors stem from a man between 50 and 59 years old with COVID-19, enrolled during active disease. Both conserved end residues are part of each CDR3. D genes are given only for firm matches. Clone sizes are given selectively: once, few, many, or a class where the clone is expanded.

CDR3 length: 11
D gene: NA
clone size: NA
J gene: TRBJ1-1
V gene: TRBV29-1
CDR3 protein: CSVGALETAFF
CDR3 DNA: TGCAGCGTAGGGGCCCTGGAGACGGCTTTCTTT

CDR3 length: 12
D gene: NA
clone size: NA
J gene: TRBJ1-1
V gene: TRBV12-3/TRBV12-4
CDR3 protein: CASSRQFTEAFF
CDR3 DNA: TGTGCCAGCAGCAGACAATTCACTGAAGCTTTCTTT

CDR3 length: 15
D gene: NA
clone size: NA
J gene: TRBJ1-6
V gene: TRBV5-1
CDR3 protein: CASSRDISLNSPLHF
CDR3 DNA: TGCGCCAGCAGCAGGGACATCTCCTTAAATTCACCCCTCCACTTT

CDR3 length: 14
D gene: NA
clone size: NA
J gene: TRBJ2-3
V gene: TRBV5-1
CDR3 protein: CASSLASNGDTQYF
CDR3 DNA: TGCGCCAGCAGCTTGGCCAGTAATGGAGATACGCAGTATTTT

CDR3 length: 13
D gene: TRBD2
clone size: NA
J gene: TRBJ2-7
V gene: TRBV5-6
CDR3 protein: CASSTGGPGEQYF
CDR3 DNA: TGTGCCAGCAGCACGGGGGGGCCGGGAGAGCAGTACTTC

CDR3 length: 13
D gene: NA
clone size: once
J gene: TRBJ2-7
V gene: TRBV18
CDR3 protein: CASSLDGNYEQYF
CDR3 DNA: TGTGCCAGCTCACTCGACGGGAACTACGAGCAGTACTTC

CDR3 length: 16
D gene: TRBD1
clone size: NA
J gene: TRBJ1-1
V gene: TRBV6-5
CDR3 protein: CASSYRRGRMNTEAFF
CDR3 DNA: TGTGCCAGCAGTTATCGGAGGGGGCGAATGAACACTGAAGCTTTCTTT

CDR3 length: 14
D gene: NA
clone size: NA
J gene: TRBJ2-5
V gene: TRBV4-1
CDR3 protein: CASSQDPREETQYF
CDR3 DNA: TGCGCCAGCAGCCAAGATCCCAGGGAAGAGACCCAGTACTTC

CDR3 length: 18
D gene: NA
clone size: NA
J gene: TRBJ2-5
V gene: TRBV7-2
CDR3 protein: CASSLVQRGTAGLQTQYF
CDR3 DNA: TGTGCCAGCAGCTTAGTTCAGCGGGGGACAGCCGGGCTTCAGACCCAGTACTTC

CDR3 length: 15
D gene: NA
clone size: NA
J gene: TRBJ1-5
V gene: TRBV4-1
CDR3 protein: CASSLLSASNQPQHF
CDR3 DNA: TGCGCCAGCAGCCTTCTATCAGCGAGCAATCAGCCCCAGCATTTT

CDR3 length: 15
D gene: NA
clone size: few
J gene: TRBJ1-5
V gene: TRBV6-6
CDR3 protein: CASRGGGLNNQPQHF
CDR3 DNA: TGTGCCAGCAGGGGAGGGGGGCTGAACAATCAGCCCCAGCATTTT

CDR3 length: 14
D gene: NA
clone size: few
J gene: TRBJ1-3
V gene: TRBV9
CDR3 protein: CASSPRISGNTIYF
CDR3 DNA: TGTGCCAGCAGCCCCAGGATCTCTGGAAACACCATATATTTT